This T cell receptor (beta chain) came from a study of T cells in Graves' hyperthyroidism and ophthalmopathy. Study background: Peripheral blood was acquired at first diagnosis, ahead of any therapy whatsoever. Points from the study as a whole: Among thyroid clonotypes expanded above 0.001, most also appeared in blood.

Comment on this clonotype: Its antigen remains unidentified.

V lost 5 bases to trimming and J lost 4 bases, with 11 bases between them. In germline, CDR1 is LNHDA, CDR2 SQIVND (reference sequence). The CDR3 has 13 residues. The diagnostic basis comprised clinical symptoms, serum thyroxine and TRAb, thyroid ultrasound and orbital computed tomography. RNA transcripts served as the template for amplifying TCR beta CDR3 regions. The TCR CDR3 first-round RT-PCR relied on the HTBI primer set. TCRdb processed the multiplex PCR reads anew with MiXCR; each CDR3 protein has one entry. The sample consists of over 300,000 distinct CDR3 sequences, roughly 13% of them appearing once.

The clonotype originates from a middle-aged woman with Graves' ophthalmopathy. Input material: blood. The chain carries TRBV19 and TRBJ1-2, with a tentative D call TRBD1 (6 bases). The CDR3 sequence is CASSPLTGYGYTF. The CDR3 coding sequence is TGTGCCAGTAGTCCCCTGACAGGCTATGGCTACACCTTC. The variable domain in full, with the rest retrieved from reference TRBV19 and TRBJ1-2, is DGGITQSPKYLFRKEGQNVTLSCEQNLNHDAMYWYRQDPGQGLRLIYYSQIVNDFQKGDIAEGYSVSREKKESFPLTVTSAQKNPTAFYLCASSPLTGYGYTFGSGTRLTVV.